The 6 T cell receptor beta chains listed next were all sequenced from one sample in a study of shared clonotypes between healthy human individuals. Naive CD8 cells comprised CD45RO-negative, CCR7-positively selected cells, excluding terminally differentiated effector memory CD45RA+ cells. Clones were sequenced by immunoSEQ multiplex PCR, and TCRdb holds only the in-frame ones, with some missing. The table has hundreds of thousands of clones, about 95% seen once. Sequencing input: naive CD8+ T cells sorted from blood. The receptors stem from a woman aged 30 to 39 in good health.

This chain connects TRBV28 to TRBJ2-5, with D possibly called TRBD1 or TRBD2 (5 bases each). Germline V gene sequence: CDR1 MDHEN, CDR2 SYDVKM. The CDR3 has 16 amino acids. Trimming took 1 base from V and 4 from J, leaving 16 bases between them. The CDR3 reads CASSLFPRGRGETQYF. CDR3 DNA sequence: TGTGCCAGCAGTTTATTTCCACGGGGCCGGGGAGAGACCCAGTACTTC.

The J gene is TRBJ2-5, the V gene TRBV7-6; 7 bases are shared with TRBD2. The last part of the DNA fits TRBJ2-7 better; the J call may be wrong. Germline V lookup: CDR1 SGHVS, CDR2 FNYEAQ. This CDR3 contains 15 residues. The CDR3, as DNA: TGTGCCAGCAGCTTAGAAGCGGGGCCCTACACCGAGCAGTACTTC. Protein product: CASSLEAGPYTEQYF.

The chain recombines TRBV5-3 with TRBJ2-2; 8 bases are shared with TRBD1. TRBV5-3 is an open reading frame, and its role is uncertain. J gave up 4 bases and V 4 bases, and 9 bases lay outside the gene matches. This CDR3 region has 16 residues. The CDR3 protein is CARSIRTGTSTGELFF. In DNA form, the CDR3 reads TGTGCCAGAAGCATCCGGACAGGGACTTCCACCGGGGAGCTGTTTTTT.

The chain recombines TRBV2 with TRBJ2-1, with no clear D. The germline V and J ends were trimmed by 10 bases and 13 bases, with 20 bases remaining between them. This CDR3 contains 12 residues. Germline lookup yields CDR1 SNHLY and CDR2 FYNNEI. The CDR3 DNA follows: TGTGCCATCCAGTGGACGGATATTCCCCAGTTCTTC. As protein: CAIQWTDIPQFF.

The chain has TRBV7-8 and TRBJ2-7; D uncertain. CDR1 is SGHVS and CDR2 is FQNEAQ in the germline V gene. CDR3 length: 13 residues. Trimming stripped 5 bases from V and 6 bases from J, with 14 bases between. CDR3 coding DNA: TGTGCCAGCAGCCCCCTTTCAAGGTTCGAGCAGTACTTC. Translated: CASSPLSRFEQYF.

The chain has TRBV11-2 and TRBJ2-7; the D gene is possibly TRBD2 (6 bases). Trimming cost V 3 bases and J 0 bases, with 12 bases left between them. The length of the CDR3 is 15 residues. Per germline, CDR1 SGHAT and CDR2 FQNNGV. CDR3 loop: CASSLAGRFSYEQYF. CDR3 DNA sequence: TGTGCCAGCAGCTTGGCGGGACGGTTCTCCTACGAGCAGTACTTC.